This passage covers 9 T cell receptor beta chains from one sample sequenced in a study of T cells in Graves' hyperthyroidism and ophthalmopathy. It was RNA transcripts that yielded the amplified TCR beta CDR3 regions. TCR CDR3 regions were first amplified by RT-PCR with HTBI primers. Via MiXCR, TCRdb re-called the multiplex PCR reads, giving one row per CDR3 protein. Seen here are about 590,000 distinct CDR3 sequences, approximately 15% observed once, and the top ten hold around 7%. Sequences were obtained from blood. The receptors were sampled from a woman in her late teens or twenties with Graves' ophthalmopathy.

This clonotype was observed at least ten times. This chain uses TRBV2 with TRBJ1-1, with D maybe TRBD1 (6 bases). Germline CDR1 is SNHLY and CDR2 is FYNNEI. The CDR3 has 13 amino acids. V lost 10 bases to trimming and J lost 1 base, with 13 bases between them. Here the CDR3 DNA reads TGTGCCATATTAAGGGGGGGGAACACTGAAGCTTTCTTT. Its translation: CAILRGGNTEAFF.

The table lists this clonotype with many counts. The chain is built from TRBV19 and TRBJ2-2; D is ambiguous. This CDR3 region has 17 residues. Trimming stripped 9 bases from V and 2 bases from J, with 22 bases between. Germline V gene lookup returns CDR1 LNHDA and CDR2 SQIVND (reference sequence). Written as DNA, the CDR3 is TGTGCCAGCTGTAGTACGCTTGGAATTCGAAACACCGGGGAGCTGTTTTTT. This encodes CASCSTLGIRNTGELFF.

This clonotype has at least ten counts. The V call is TRBV6-2 or TRBV6-3, the J call TRBJ1-1; tentatively, D is TRBD1 (5 bases). V dropped 4 bases and J dropped 4 bases, with 16 bases sitting between them. Germline loops: CDR1 MNHEY, CDR2 SVGEGT. The CDR3 length is 15 residues. The DNA for the CDR3 is TGTGCCAGCAGTTCCCAGGGAGGGATCGGCACTGAAGCTTTCTTT. Its protein product is CASSSQGGIGTEAFF.

This sequence joins TRBV6-6 and TRBJ2-5, with TRBD2 identical over 7 bases. The CDR3 has 16 residues. In germline, CDR1 is MNHNY, CDR2 SVGAGI (reference sequence). J was trimmed by 2 bases and V by 1 base; bases with no gene match: 7. The CDR3 bases are TGTGCCAGCAGTTACTTAATTCCTAGCGGTCAAGAGACCCAGTACTTC. Protein: CASSYLIPSGQETQYF.

The chain joins TRBV30 to TRBJ2-6; D is possibly TRBD1 or TRBD2 (6 bases each). CDR3 length equals 18 residues. Trimming left V 4 bases short and J 4 bases short, with 23 bases between. Germline V gives CDR1 GTSNPN, CDR2 SVGIG (reference sequence). The chain's CDR3 is CAWILKQGGSWGANVLTF. Here the CDR3 DNA reads TGTGCCTGGATACTAAAACAGGGAGGATCATGGGGGGCCAACGTCCTGACTTTC.

A note on this clonotype: A much larger clone differs by one base, so this may be a read error. The J gene is TRBJ1-5, the V gene TRBV7-2, with D possibly TRBD1 on 5 matching bases. The CDR3 covers 16 residues. Germline V gene sequence: CDR1 SGHTA, CDR2 FQGNSA. The CDR3 region is CASGLRGQGGNQPQHF. In DNA form, the CDR3 reads TGTGCCAGCGGCTTAAGAGGGCAGGGCGGCAATCAGCCCCAGCATTTT.

The chain carries TRBV28 and TRBJ2-5; 9 nucleotides line up with TRBD2. The CDR3 runs to 13 residues. Germline lookup yields CDR1 MDHEN and CDR2 SYDVKM. The V and J ends lost 6 bases and 7 bases, in that order; junction bases with no gene match: 6. CDR3 sequence (DNA): TGTGCCAGCAGGTTAGCGGGAGCCCTGACCCAGTACTTC. Protein: CASRLAGALTQYF.

This clonotype was recorded at least ten times. The chain couples TRBV5-6 to TRBJ1-1; the D is unclear. From germline, CDR1 is SGHDT and CDR2 YYEEEE. The V and J ends lost 0 bases and 0 bases respectively, with 9 bases between them. The CDR3 has 15 residues. CDR3 region: CASSLGLSMNTEAFF. The DNA of the CDR3 is TGTGCCAGCAGCTTGGGGCTTTCAATGAACACTGAAGCTTTCTTT. The full variable domain, completed using reference TRBV5-6 and TRBJ1-1, is DAGVTQSPTHLIKTRGQQVTLRCSPKSGHDTVSWYQQALGQGPQFIFQYYEEEERQRGNFPDRFSGHQFPNYSSELNVNALLLGDSALYLCASSLGLSMNTEAFFGQGTRLTVV.

The sample holds many counts of this clonotype. This chain connects TRBV5-1 to TRBJ1-1, with TRBD1 identical over 8 bases. The CDR3 is made up of 14 amino acids. CDR1 and CDR2 from the germline V gene are SGHRS and YFSETQ. After removal of 4 bases from V and 7 bases from J, the junction contained 9 bases not matched to a gene. The CDR3 sequence is CASSTGQGSGEAFF. The CDR3 coding sequence is TGCGCCAGCAGCACCGGACAGGGCTCGGGTGAAGCTTTCTTT.